This paragraph reports one T cell receptor beta chain. What it binds is unknown. V shed 5 bases and J 7 bases; nucleotides not matched to a gene: 10. Germline V gene data show CDR1 as MNHEY and CDR2 as SMNVEV (reference sequence). The CDR3 covers 15 residues. This record comes from a study of cytomegalovirus exposure and HLA in healthy donors. Findings and caveats of the study: In a later analysis, common viral pathogens appeared linked to several of the most significant clusters. In a later analysis, HLA-associated TCR beta chains were more clonally expanded than equally common others. A classifier reportedly called cytomegalovirus status with high sensitivity and specificity.

A multiplex PCR was run with 60 Vbeta primers and 13 Jbeta primers. Some clones are missing from TCRdb's copy, which holds only in-frame ones; the method was immunoSEQ multiplex PCR. The sample lists 110,000 to 150,000 clones, under 90% occurring once. Sequences were obtained from PBMCs. This chain uses TRBV27 with TRBJ2-5, with 10 nucleotides matching TRBD1. The TCR originated in a man aged 40-55 years in good health and CMV-seronegative. The CDR3: CASSAGQGVFGTQYF. CDR3 DNA sequence: TGTGCCAGCAGTGCAGGACAGGGGGTTTTTGGGACCCAGTACTTC.